Listed below are T cell receptor beta chains from one sample, sequenced in a study of blood T cell repertoires in COVID-19. Generated by immunoSEQ multiplex PCR, the TCRdb table keeps only in-frame clones and is missing some. The table lists 150,000 to 200,000 clones, 80% to 90% of them singletons. Sequencing input: peripheral blood. Every receptor here comes from a man aged 18 to 30 who had recovered from COVID-19. CDR3s include the opening cysteine and the closing phenylalanine or tryptophan.

J gene: TRBJ2-5
V gene: TRBV27
CDR3 protein: CASSSGLAGGPSETQYF

J gene: TRBJ1-2
V gene: TRBV19
CDR3 protein: CASSIERFVGARISYGYTF

J gene: TRBJ2-6
V gene: TRBV10-3
CDR3 protein: CAISEPGGTGANVLTF

J gene: TRBJ2-1
V gene: TRBV5-1
CDR3 protein: CASSFYRSYNEQFF

J gene: TRBJ1-1
V gene: TRBV28
CDR3 protein: CGAQPTVDINTEAFF

J gene: TRBJ1-2
V gene: TRBV4-1
CDR3 protein: CASSPDDRGQYYGYTF

J gene: TRBJ2-5
V gene: TRBV14
CDR3 protein: CASSPRGGGRETQYF

J gene: TRBJ1-1
V gene: TRBV21-1
CDR3 protein: CASSKDRWDRGETEAFF

J gene: TRBJ1-1
V gene: TRBV6-6
CDR3 protein: CASSRGVGTEAFF

J gene: TRBJ2-7
V gene: TRBV11-2
CDR3 protein: CASSLGQTYEQYF

J gene: TRBJ2-5
V gene: TRBV5-1
CDR3 protein: CASSLLASETQYF

J gene: TRBJ2-3
V gene: TRBV12-3/TRBV12-4
CDR3 protein: CASSTQRDTREYF

J gene: TRBJ2-2
V gene: TRBV9
CDR3 protein: CASSVVAGGPANTGELFF

J gene: TRBJ2-1
V gene: TRBV5-1
CDR3 protein: CASSPTAGVPFGNEQFF

J gene: TRBJ2-1
V gene: TRBV27
CDR3 protein: CASSPTGTPNEQFF

J gene: TRBJ2-7
V gene: TRBV5-1
CDR3 protein: CASSSGTGEGEQYF

J gene: TRBJ2-7
V gene: TRBV18
CDR3 protein: CASSQSGWSEQYF